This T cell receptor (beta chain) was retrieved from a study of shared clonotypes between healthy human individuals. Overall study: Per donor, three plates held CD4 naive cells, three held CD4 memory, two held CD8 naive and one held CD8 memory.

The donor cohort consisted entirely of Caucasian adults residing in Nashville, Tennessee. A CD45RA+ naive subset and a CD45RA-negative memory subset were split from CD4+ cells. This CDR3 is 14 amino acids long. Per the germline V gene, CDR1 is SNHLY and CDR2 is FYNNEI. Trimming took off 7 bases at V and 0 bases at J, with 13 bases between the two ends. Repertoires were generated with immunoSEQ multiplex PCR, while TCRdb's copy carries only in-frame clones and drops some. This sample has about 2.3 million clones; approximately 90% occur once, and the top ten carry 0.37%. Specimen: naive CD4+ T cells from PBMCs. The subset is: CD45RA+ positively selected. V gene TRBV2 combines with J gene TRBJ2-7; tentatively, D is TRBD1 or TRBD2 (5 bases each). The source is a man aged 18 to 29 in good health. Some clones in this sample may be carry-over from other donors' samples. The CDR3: CASNPGQISYEQYF. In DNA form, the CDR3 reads TGTGCCAGCAATCCGGGGCAGATCTCCTACGAGCAGTACTTC.